One T cell receptor (beta chain) is described in this entry. This CDR3 contains 15 residues. The germline gives CDR1 SGHTA, CDR2 FQGNSA. V was pared by 2 bases and J by 5 bases, with 6 bases of the junction left unmatched. This entry comes from a study of shared T cell receptors in the human thymus. Assay used: immunoSEQ multiplex PCR; TCRdb lists only in-frame clones, some missing. The repertoire holds about 660,000 clones, with more than 70% as singletons. The same data also contributed to another study, on human thymus T cells. That source notes: Across thymic and blood repertoires, the usage of V and J genes appeared to be biased.

The origin of this receptor is a boy in the first two years of life with a congenital heart defect. Sequenced: thymocytes. The rearrangement uses TRBV7-2 and TRBJ2-3; 8 bases are a match to TRBD1. In nucleotides, the CDR3 is TGTGCCAGCAGCTTAAGTCAGGGGGCTGAAGATACGCAGTATTTT. Its protein is CASSLSQGAEDTQYF.